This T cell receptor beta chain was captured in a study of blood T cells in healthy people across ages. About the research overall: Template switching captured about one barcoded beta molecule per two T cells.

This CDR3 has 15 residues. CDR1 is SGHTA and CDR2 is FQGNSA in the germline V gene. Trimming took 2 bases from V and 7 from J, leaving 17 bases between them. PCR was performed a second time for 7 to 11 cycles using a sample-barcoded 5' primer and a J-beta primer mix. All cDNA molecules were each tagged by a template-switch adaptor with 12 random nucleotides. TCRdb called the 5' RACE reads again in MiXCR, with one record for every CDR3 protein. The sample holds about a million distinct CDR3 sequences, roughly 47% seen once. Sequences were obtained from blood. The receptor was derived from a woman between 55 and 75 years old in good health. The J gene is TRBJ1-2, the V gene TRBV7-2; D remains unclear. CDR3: CASSLRSIELSGYTF. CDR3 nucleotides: TGTGCCAGCAGCTTAAGGAGCATAGAACTCTCTGGCTACACCTTC.